A selection of T cell receptor beta chains follows, all from one sample in a study of beta chain features in type 1 diabetes. Generated by immunoSEQ multiplex PCR, the TCRdb table keeps only in-frame clones and is missing some. The profile covers roughly 300,000 clones, with more than 13% appearing a single time and 0.015% to 0.02% taken by the ten largest. The specimen sequenced was naive CD4+ T cells from blood. The source is a man aged 25 to 45 with type 1 diabetes. Each CDR3 is given with its conserved first and last residue. D genes are given only for firm matches. For some rows the clone size is stated as once, few or many, or as a class when expanded; others skip it.

D gene: -; J gene: TRBJ2-1; V gene: TRBV10-3; clone size: few; CDR3 length: 13; CDR3 DNA: TGTGCCATCAGTGAGTCACGGGACACCTATCAGTTCTTC; CDR3 protein: CAISESRDTYQFF
D gene: -; J gene: TRBJ2-3; V gene: TRBV7-3; clone size: few; CDR3 length: 13; CDR3 DNA: TGTGCCAGCAGCAACGGACAGACAGATACGCAGTATTTT; CDR3 protein: CASSNGQTDTQYF
D gene: TRBD1; J gene: TRBJ2-1; V gene: TRBV9; clone size: -; CDR3 length: 14; CDR3 DNA: TGTGCCAGCAGCACAACAGGGGGCTACAATGAGCAGTTCTTC; CDR3 protein: CASSTTGGYNEQFF
D gene: TRBD1; J gene: TRBJ1-5; V gene: TRBV6-1; clone size: -; CDR3 length: 15; CDR3 DNA: TGTGCCAGCAGTTTTACAGGGGGCCCGGATCAGCCCCAGCATTTT; CDR3 protein: CASSFTGGPDQPQHF
D gene: TRBD1; J gene: TRBJ1-3; V gene: TRBV15; clone size: few; CDR3 length: 16; CDR3 DNA: TGTGCCACCAGCAGAGATCCCGGGACAGGGGGAAACACCATATATTTT; CDR3 protein: CATSRDPGTGGNTIYF
D gene: -; J gene: TRBJ2-3; V gene: TRBV5-6; clone size: -; CDR3 length: 18; CDR3 DNA: TGTGCCAGCAGCTTGTTTCGGGGACTCGCATCGGCAACAGATACGCAGTATTTT; CDR3 protein: CASSLFRGLASATDTQYF
D gene: TRBD2; J gene: TRBJ2-1; V gene: TRBV19; clone size: few; CDR3 length: 18; CDR3 DNA: TGTGCCAGTAGTCCCAGGTCCCGGACTAGCGGGAGGGCCAATGAGCAGTTCTTC; CDR3 protein: CASSPRSRTSGRANEQFF
D gene: -; J gene: TRBJ2-7; V gene: TRBV25-1; clone size: -; CDR3 length: 13; CDR3 DNA: TGTGCCAGCAGTGAAGTGAACGGGTACGAGCAGTACTTC; CDR3 protein: CASSEVNGYEQYF
D gene: -; J gene: TRBJ2-7; V gene: TRBV6-1; clone size: -; CDR3 length: 15; CDR3 DNA: TGTGCCAGCAGTGAAGTAAAGAGTTACTCCTACGAGCAGTACTTC; CDR3 protein: CASSEVKSYSYEQYF
D gene: -; J gene: TRBJ2-5; V gene: TRBV10-3; clone size: -; CDR3 length: 14; CDR3 DNA: TGTGCCATCAGTGAAATGGGGGCAGGAGAGACCCAGTACTTC; CDR3 protein: CAISEMGAGETQYF
D gene: TRBD1; J gene: TRBJ2-1; V gene: TRBV19; clone size: -; CDR3 length: 14; CDR3 DNA: TGTGCCAGCAGTTCGGGACAGGCCTACAATGAGCAGTTCTTC; CDR3 protein: CASSSGQAYNEQFF
D gene: TRBD1; J gene: TRBJ2-7; V gene: TRBV5-6; clone size: -; CDR3 length: 16; CDR3 DNA: TGTGCCAGCAGCTTGGAAGGAGGACAGGGTGGGTACGAGCAGTACTTC; CDR3 protein: CASSLEGGQGGYEQYF
D gene: TRBD1; J gene: TRBJ2-5; V gene: TRBV9; clone size: few; CDR3 length: 13; CDR3 DNA: TGTGCCAGCAGCGTAGGAGAGGGGGCGACCCAGTACTTC; CDR3 protein: CASSVGEGATQYF
D gene: -; J gene: TRBJ2-7; V gene: TRBV28; clone size: few; CDR3 length: 14; CDR3 DNA: TGTGCCAGCAGTTTACCGACTCAAGCCTACGAGCAGTACTTC; CDR3 protein: CASSLPTQAYEQYF
D gene: -; J gene: TRBJ1-1; V gene: TRBV6-5; clone size: few; CDR3 length: 15; CDR3 DNA: TGTGCCAGCAGTTACTCGAGGGGGGGTCCCACTGAAGCTTTCTTT; CDR3 protein: CASSYSRGGPTEAFF
D gene: TRBD2; J gene: TRBJ2-7; V gene: TRBV5-6; clone size: -; CDR3 length: 11; CDR3 DNA: TGTGCCAGCAGCTTGAGCGGGAGTCAGTACTTC; CDR3 protein: CASSLSGSQYF
D gene: -; J gene: TRBJ2-3; V gene: TRBV6-5; clone size: -; CDR3 length: 16; CDR3 DNA: TGTGCCAGCAGTTATTATAGCGCGGGGGCCACAGATACGCAGTATTTT; CDR3 protein: CASSYYSAGATDTQYF
D gene: -; J gene: TRBJ2-3; V gene: TRBV9; clone size: few; CDR3 length: 15; CDR3 DNA: TGTGCCAGCAGCGTAGATGAACTCCGCACAGATACGCAGTATTTT; CDR3 protein: CASSVDELRTDTQYF
D gene: TRBD1; J gene: TRBJ2-1; V gene: TRBV5-6; clone size: -; CDR3 length: 16; CDR3 DNA: TGTGCCAGCAGCCGAAGGACAGGGGGCTCCTACAATGAGCAGTTCTTC; CDR3 protein: CASSRRTGGSYNEQFF
D gene: -; J gene: TRBJ1-4; V gene: TRBV5-1; clone size: -; CDR3 length: 13; CDR3 DNA: TGCGCCAGCAGCTTGGCTGGTCGATCGGGACTGTTTTTT; CDR3 protein: CASSLAGRSGLFF
D gene: TRBD2; J gene: TRBJ2-7; V gene: TRBV5-4; clone size: -; CDR3 length: 15; CDR3 DNA: TGTGCCAGCAGCTTGGTTCTAGCGGGAGTAGGCGAGCAGTACTTC; CDR3 protein: CASSLVLAGVGEQYF
D gene: -; J gene: TRBJ2-7; V gene: TRBV6-4; clone size: -; CDR3 length: 13; CDR3 DNA: TGTGCCAGCAGTGCTCGGGAACTGAGCGAGCAGTACTTC; CDR3 protein: CASSARELSEQYF
D gene: TRBD2; J gene: TRBJ2-2; V gene: TRBV28; clone size: few; CDR3 length: 14; CDR3 DNA: TGTGCCAGCGGGGCAGCGGGAGAATCCGGGGAGCTGTTTTTT; CDR3 protein: CASGAAGESGELFF
D gene: TRBD1; J gene: TRBJ1-1; V gene: TRBV5-1; clone size: -; CDR3 length: 16; CDR3 DNA: TGCGCCAGCAGCTGGACAGGGAGGGGGTCGGACACTGAAGCTTTCTTT; CDR3 protein: CASSWTGRGSDTEAFF
D gene: -; J gene: TRBJ2-7; V gene: TRBV4-1; clone size: once; CDR3 length: 14; CDR3 DNA: TGCGCCAGCAGCCCCCGGGACAAGGGCTACGAGCAGTACTTC; CDR3 protein: CASSPRDKGYEQYF
D gene: TRBD2; J gene: TRBJ2-1; V gene: TRBV29-1; clone size: -; CDR3 length: 12; CDR3 DNA: TGCAGCGGTGCGGGAGATGGCGATGAGCAGTTCTTC; CDR3 protein: CSGAGDGDEQFF
D gene: -; J gene: TRBJ1-5; V gene: TRBV7-7; clone size: -; CDR3 length: 13; CDR3 DNA: TGTGCCAGCAGCTTGGACAGAGATCAGCCCCAGCATTTT; CDR3 protein: CASSLDRDQPQHF
D gene: -; J gene: TRBJ2-7; V gene: TRBV20-1; clone size: -; CDR3 length: 11; CDR3 DNA: TGCAGTTTAGCTCCCAGCAGCGAGCAGTACTTC; CDR3 protein: CSLAPSSEQYF
D gene: TRBD1; J gene: TRBJ1-5; V gene: TRBV28; clone size: few; CDR3 length: 14; CDR3 DNA: TGTGCCAGCATCCAACAGGGGGCTCGTCAGCCCCAGCATTTT; CDR3 protein: CASIQQGARQPQHF
D gene: -; J gene: TRBJ2-3; V gene: TRBV11-2; clone size: few; CDR3 length: 11; CDR3 DNA: TGTGCCAGCAGTCGCGCAGATACGCAGTATTTT; CDR3 protein: CASSRADTQYF
D gene: -; J gene: TRBJ1-1; V gene: TRBV2; clone size: few; CDR3 length: 13; CDR3 DNA: TGTGCCAGCCTCGCGGGGATTGGCACTGAAGCTTTCTTT; CDR3 protein: CASLAGIGTEAFF
D gene: -; J gene: TRBJ1-5; V gene: TRBV29-1; clone size: -; CDR3 length: 13; CDR3 DNA: TGCAGCGTTGAGTTGCAAGCCAATCAGCCCCAGCATTTT; CDR3 protein: CSVELQANQPQHF
D gene: TRBD2; J gene: TRBJ2-5; V gene: TRBV5-5; clone size: few; CDR3 length: 17; CDR3 DNA: TGTGCCAGCAGCTCGGGACTAGCGGTATTCTTCGGAGAGACCCAGTACTTC; CDR3 protein: CASSSGLAVFFGETQYF
D gene: -; J gene: TRBJ2-1; V gene: TRBV28; clone size: -; CDR3 length: 14; CDR3 DNA: TGTGCCAGCCGCCCAGCGACCCCCTACAATGAGCAGTTCTTC; CDR3 protein: CASRPATPYNEQFF
D gene: TRBD1; J gene: TRBJ2-5; V gene: TRBV9; clone size: few; CDR3 length: 15; CDR3 DNA: TGTGCCAGCAGCGTAAGGACAGGGCGTGAAGAGACCCAGTACTTC; CDR3 protein: CASSVRTGREETQYF
D gene: -; J gene: TRBJ1-5; V gene: TRBV14; clone size: few; CDR3 length: 13; CDR3 DNA: TGTGCCAGCAGCCAAGATCTGTCGGGGCCCCAGCATTTT; CDR3 protein: CASSQDLSGPQHF
D gene: -; J gene: TRBJ2-6; V gene: TRBV29-1; clone size: many; CDR3 length: 13; CDR3 DNA: TGCAGCGTTGAAATATCTGGGGCCAACGTCCTGACTTTC; CDR3 protein: CSVEISGANVLTF
D gene: -; J gene: TRBJ2-2; V gene: TRBV5-6; clone size: -; CDR3 length: 15; CDR3 DNA: TGTGCCAGCAGCTTCCAGACTTCAGGGACCGGGGAGCTGTTTTTT; CDR3 protein: CASSFQTSGTGELFF
D gene: TRBD1; J gene: TRBJ1-5; V gene: TRBV2; clone size: -; CDR3 length: 13; CDR3 DNA: TGTGCCAGCAGCCAGGGGGACTATCAGCCCCAGCATTTT; CDR3 protein: CASSQGDYQPQHF
D gene: -; J gene: TRBJ1-1; V gene: TRBV5-4; clone size: -; CDR3 length: 14; CDR3 DNA: TGTGCCAGCAGCTTGGAAATTCGGGAAGCTGAAGCTTTCTTT; CDR3 protein: CASSLEIREAEAFF
D gene: TRBD2; J gene: TRBJ2-1; V gene: TRBV7-9; clone size: few; CDR3 length: 15; CDR3 DNA: TGTGCCAGCAGCTTGACTAGCGGGAGTTTCAATGAGCAGTTCTTC; CDR3 protein: CASSLTSGSFNEQFF
D gene: -; J gene: TRBJ2-7; V gene: TRBV7-9; clone size: few; CDR3 length: 13; CDR3 DNA: TGTGCCAGCAAGGAAGGGGCGTCCTACGAGCAGTACTTC; CDR3 protein: CASKEGASYEQYF
D gene: TRBD1; J gene: TRBJ1-5; V gene: TRBV30; clone size: few; CDR3 length: 13; CDR3 DNA: TGTGCCTGGAGTACAGGGGGACTCCAGCCCCAGCATTTT; CDR3 protein: CAWSTGGLQPQHF
D gene: -; J gene: TRBJ2-1; V gene: TRBV6-6; clone size: -; CDR3 length: 13; CDR3 DNA: TGTGCCAGCACCCCCCCCGGAGCGCATGAGCAGTTCTTC; CDR3 protein: CASTPPGAHEQFF
D gene: -; J gene: TRBJ2-3; V gene: TRBV7-3; clone size: -; CDR3 length: 13; CDR3 DNA: TGTGCCAGCAGCTTCCGCGGGACAGATACGCAGTATTTT; CDR3 protein: CASSFRGTDTQYF
D gene: TRBD2; J gene: TRBJ2-2; V gene: TRBV4-2; clone size: few; CDR3 length: 18; CDR3 DNA: TGTGCCAGCAGCCAGGTTACTAGCGGAGACGTTAACACCGGGGAGCTGTTTTTT; CDR3 protein: CASSQVTSGDVNTGELFF
D gene: -; J gene: TRBJ2-3; V gene: TRBV7-9; clone size: few; CDR3 length: 15; CDR3 DNA: TGTGCCAGCAGCTTAGTAGTGACTAGAACAGATACGCAGTATTTT; CDR3 protein: CASSLVVTRTDTQYF
D gene: TRBD1; J gene: TRBJ2-5; V gene: TRBV28; clone size: -; CDR3 length: 16; CDR3 DNA: TGTGCCAGCAGTTCGACCGGGACAGGGGTTGGAGAGACCCAGTACTTC; CDR3 protein: CASSSTGTGVGETQYF
D gene: TRBD2; J gene: TRBJ2-3; V gene: TRBV28; clone size: few; CDR3 length: 17; CDR3 DNA: TGTGCCAGCAGTCTACCAGCGGGTAGCGGGAGCACAGATACGCAGTATTTT; CDR3 protein: CASSLPAGSGSTDTQYF
D gene: TRBD1; J gene: TRBJ2-7; V gene: TRBV7-8; clone size: few; CDR3 length: 15; CDR3 DNA: TGTGCCAGCAGCCCCGAAGGCGGGACAGGGTTCGAGCAGTACTTC; CDR3 protein: CASSPEGGTGFEQYF
D gene: -; J gene: TRBJ1-1; V gene: TRBV19; clone size: few; CDR3 length: 16; CDR3 DNA: TGTGCCAGTAGTCGGAACCAGGGCGTATCGAACACTGAAGCTTTCTTT; CDR3 protein: CASSRNQGVSNTEAFF
D gene: -; J gene: TRBJ1-5; V gene: TRBV7-3; clone size: -; CDR3 length: 13; CDR3 DNA: TGTGCCAGCAGCTTAGGGCCTCAAGAAGCCCAGCATTTT; CDR3 protein: CASSLGPQEAQHF
D gene: -; J gene: TRBJ2-5; V gene: TRBV4-3; clone size: -; CDR3 length: 15; CDR3 DNA: TGCGCCAGCAGCCAATACGTAGTACCCCAAGAGACCCAGTACTTC; CDR3 protein: CASSQYVVPQETQYF
D gene: TRBD1; J gene: TRBJ1-5; V gene: TRBV5-1; clone size: -; CDR3 length: 15; CDR3 DNA: TGCGCCAGCAGCTTTACAGGGGGCTACAATCAGCCCCAGCATTTT; CDR3 protein: CASSFTGGYNQPQHF